Shown below are 24 T cell receptor beta chains from a single sample sequenced in a study of human T cells and chemical hapten exposure. Unfractionated whole blood yielded the extracted total RNA. The library put unique molecular identifiers onto individual cDNA molecules. One entry per CDR3 protein, called by TCRdb with MiXCR from the reads. The sample has 120,000 or so distinct CDR3 sequences, approximately 9% seen once. Sequenced sample: whole blood. Every receptor here comes from a human donor in good health. Some clones in this sample may be carry-over from other donors' samples.

This clonotype was seen repeatedly, ten times or more. The J gene is TRBJ1-1, the V gene TRBV20-1; D remains ambiguous. The germline V and J ends were trimmed by 2 bases and 1 base, with 11 bases remaining between them. Germline-derived CDR1 and CDR2 are DFQATT and SNEGSKA (reference sequence). The CDR3 runs 14 residues. CDR3 sequence (DNA): TGCAGTGCTAGACTACCCACACGGAACACTGAAGCTTTCTTT. Translated, it gives CSARLPTRNTEAFF.

This clonotype was recorded a few times. The chain has TRBV12-3 or TRBV12-4 and TRBJ1-2; D not certain. Trimming pared 5 bases from V and 1 base from J, leaving 8 bases between. The CDR3 is 13 residues long. Here the CDR3 DNA reads TGTGCCAGCAGTCCTCAGGTTAACTATGGCTACACCTTC. Residues: CASSPQVNYGYTF.

The J gene is TRBJ2-6, the V gene TRBV5-1; TRBD2 agrees at 8 bases. Germline V gene sequence: CDR1 SGHRS, CDR2 YFSETQ. J was trimmed by 2 bases and V by 1 base; bases with no gene match: 11. CDR3 length: 19 amino acids. The CDR3 DNA is TGCGCCAGCAGCTTGAAAGCGCCAGCGGGAGTCACTGGGGCCAACGTCCTGACTTTC. Translated, it gives CASSLKAPAGVTGANVLTF. Using reference TRBV5-1 and TRBJ2-6 for the parts outside the CDR3, the full variable domain is KAGVTQTPRYLIKTRGQQVTLSCSPISGHRSVSWYQQTPGQGLQFLFEYFSETQRNKGNFPGRFSGRQFSNSRSEMNVSTLELGDSALYLCASSLKAPAGVTGANVLTFGAGSRLTVL.

This clonotype has more than one count but fewer than ten. The chain recombines TRBV20-1 with TRBJ2-1, with D possibly matching TRBD1 (6 bases). The CDR3 contains 12 residues. Trimming pared 3 bases from V and 8 bases from J, leaving 11 bases between. Germline V gene sequence: CDR1 DFQATT, CDR2 SNEGSKA (reference sequence). The CDR3 sequence is CSASRGGHEQFF. The CDR3 DNA is TGCAGTGCTAGCCGTGGGGGCCATGAGCAGTTCTTC.

The chain carries TRBV14 and TRBJ2-6, with D possibly being TRBD1 (6 bases). This CDR3 has 15 amino acids. Trimming removed 5 bases at V and 0 bases at J, with 8 bases between. Germline lookup yields CDR1 SGHDN and CDR2 FVKESK. Written as DNA, the CDR3 is TGTGCCAGCAGCGTCAGGGGCTCTGGGGCCAACGTCCTGACTTTC. Protein: CASSVRGSGANVLTF.

The CDR3 sequence is CASSRPSTGEEGQYF. DNA for the CDR3: TGTGCCAGCAGCCGGCCCTCGACAGGCGAAGAAGGCCAGTACTTC. This chain uses TRBV13 with TRBJ2-5; D perhaps matches TRBD1 (6 bases). From germline, CDR1 is PRHDT and CDR2 FYEKMQ (reference sequence). The CDR3 runs to 15 residues. Trimming took 5 bases from V and 10 from J, leaving 23 bases between them.

This chain uses TRBV29-1 with TRBJ2-6; no clear D. CDR3 size: 14 residues. Deletions cut 3 bases from V and 0 bases from J, with 6 bases between. Germline CDR1 reads SQVTM; CDR2 reads ANQGSEA. CDR3 in DNA: TGCAGCGTTGAGGTCAGCTCTGGGGCCAACGTCCTGACTTTC. This codes for CSVEVSSGANVLTF.

This chain links TRBV10-3 with TRBJ1-2; D unclear. This CDR3 spans 11 amino acids. Germline assignment: CDR1 ENHRY and CDR2 SYGVKD. V lost 1 base and J lost 7, with 4 bases in between. CDR3 sequence: CAISEYVGYTF. CDR3 bases: TGTGCCATCAGTGAGTACGTTGGCTACACCTTC.

This clonotype appeared many times. CDR3 nucleotides: TGTGCCAGCAGCTCTTCCAGGGGATGGCAAGAGACCCAGTACTTC. Protein product: CASSSSRGWQETQYF. The V gene is TRBV7-9, the J gene TRBJ2-5, with D perhaps TRBD1 (6 bases). Germline V gene lookup returns CDR1 SEHNR and CDR2 FQNEAQ (reference sequence). This CDR3 has 15 residues. V gave up 4 bases and J gave up 2 bases, with 14 bases separating them. Full variable domain (outside the CDR3, taken from reference TRBV7-9 and TRBJ2-5): DTGVSQNPRHKITKRGQNVTFRCDPISEHNRLYWYRQTLGQGPEFLTYFQNEAQLEKSRLLSDRFSAERPKGSFSTLEIQRTEQGDSAMYLCASSSSRGWQETQYFGPGTRLLVL.

This clonotype was observed a few times. J is TRBJ1-2 and V is TRBV6-2 or TRBV6-3; D remains unclear. The V gene lost 8 bases and the J gene lost 4 bases, with 11 bases spanning the gap. Germline lookup yields CDR1 MNHEY and CDR2 SVGEGT. This CDR3 is built from 12 residues. The chain's CDR3 is CASGRTVYGYTF. CDR3 nucleotides: TGTGCCAGCGGACGGACGGTCTATGGCTACACCTTC.

This clonotype was seen many times. V and J are TRBV11-2 and TRBJ2-2, with D hard to call. The CDR3 has 14 residues. Trimming pared 8 bases from V and 8 bases from J, leaving 18 bases between. Germline CDR1 is SGHAT and CDR2 is FQNNGV. CDR3 coding DNA: TGTGCCAGCGGCATGTCCCCAGGAACAGGGGAGCTGTTTTTT. Its protein is CASGMSPGTGELFF.

Only a few counts were recorded for this clonotype. V is TRBV21-1 and J is TRBJ2-2; TRBD1 was called by the table and not checked on the DNA. TRBV21-1 is labeled a pseudogene. CDR3 length: 16 amino acids. The CDR3 nucleotides read TGTGCCAGCAGCAAAAGGGGGGGGGCTGGCACCGGGGAGCTGTTTTTT. Translation gives CASSKRGGAGTGELFF.

At least ten counts were recorded for this clonotype. The chain joins TRBV6-1 to TRBJ1-6; D gene unclear. The germline V and J ends were trimmed by 7 bases and 7 bases, with 8 bases remaining between them. The length of the CDR3 is 12 residues. Germline CDR1 MNHNS, CDR2 SASEGT. The CDR3 loop reads CASMRRNSPLHF. As DNA, the CDR3 is TGTGCCAGCATGAGGCGGAATTCACCCCTCCACTTT.

This clonotype has at least ten counts. The junction differs from germline at one of its ends, possibly a read error. The rearrangement uses TRBV5-1 and TRBJ1-1; tentative D call: TRBD1 (6 bases). The CDR3 is 14 amino acids. Per germline, CDR1 SGHRS and CDR2 YFSETQ. The CDR3: CASSLVQGNTEAFF. The CDR3 bases are TGTGCCAGCAGCTTGGTACAGGGGAACACTGAAGCTTTCTTT.

This clonotype was detected a few times. This CDR3 is CASRREPYNEQFF. CDR3 bases: TGTGCCAGCAGGCGGGAGCCCTACAATGAGCAGTTCTTC. This chain uses TRBV25-1 with TRBJ2-1; 7 bases match TRBD2. Trimming removed 6 bases from V and 2 bases from J; junction bases left unmatched: 1. CDR3 length: 13 amino acids. The germline V gene encodes CDR1 MGHDK and CDR2 SYGVNS.

This clonotype showed up many times. This sequence joins TRBV7-6 and TRBJ2-1; D gene uncertain. Germline V gene sequence: CDR1 SGHVS, CDR2 FNYEAQ. The CDR3 extends over 15 amino acids. V was pared by 5 bases and J by 0 bases, with 11 bases between. The DNA of the CDR3 is TGTGCCAGCAGCGCAGTGGGTCCCTCCTACAATGAGCAGTTCTTC. Translating gives CASSAVGPSYNEQFF.

This clonotype was observed a handful of times. A much bigger clone sits one base away, suggesting this may be a read error. The rearrangement uses TRBV25-1 and TRBJ1-5; D is unclear. CDR1 and CDR2 (germline): MGHDK, SYGVNS. The CDR3 has 12 residues. The CDR3 DNA follows: TGTACCAGCAGTGACGTGGGTCAGCCCCAGCATTTT. Amino acids: CTSSDVGQPQHF.

The sample holds a few counts of this clonotype. The chain employs TRBV6-2 or TRBV6-3 and TRBJ1-5; D remains unclear. V gave up 2 bases and J gave up 3 bases, with 5 bases separating them. The CDR3 consists of 13 residues. From germline, CDR1 is MNHEY and CDR2 SVGEGT. As DNA, the CDR3 is TGTGCCAGCAGTTACCCGAACAATCAGCCCCAGCATTTT. This gives the protein CASSYPNNQPQHF.

This clonotype was counted many times. One end of the junction does not line up with germline, which may come from a read error. The J gene is TRBJ2-7, the V gene TRBV7-9, with 7 bases aligning to TRBD2. The CDR3 runs to 12 residues. The germline CDR1 and CDR2 sequences are SEHNR and FQNEAQ (reference sequence). The CDR3: CASSSYERDDQF. CDR3 nucleotides: TGTGCCAGCAGCTCGTACGAGCGGGATGATCAATTC.

This clonotype was observed a handful of times. V gene TRBV12-5 combines with J gene TRBJ1-2; D remains unclear. V gave up 0 bases and J gave up 8 bases, with 7 bases separating them. The germline V gene encodes CDR1 LGHNT and CDR2 FRNRAP. The CDR3 consists of 12 residues. The CDR3 protein is CASGLVALGYTF. DNA for the CDR3: TGTGCTAGTGGTTTGGTGGCCCTCGGCTACACCTTC.

The rearrangement links TRBV6-1 to TRBJ1-6, with D possibly TRBD1 on 6 matching bases. CDR3 length: 18 amino acids. Trimming took off 2 bases at V and 8 bases at J, with 22 bases between the two ends. Germline CDR1 and CDR2: MNHNS and SASEGT. The CDR3 coding sequence is TGTGCCAGCAGTGAAAGGGGAAGGGGGATCAATTTGGATTCACCCCTCCACTTT. Translation: CASSERGRGINLDSPLHF.

This clonotype has more than one count but fewer than ten. The V gene is TRBV11-3, the J gene TRBJ2-6; TRBD1 matches 7 bases. Germline lookup yields CDR1 SGHNT and CDR2 YENEEA. The trim removed 5 bases at V and 2 bases at J, leaving 3 bases unmatched. This CDR3 has 15 amino acids. The CDR3 sequence is CASSDRVAGANVLTF. For the CDR3, the DNA is TGTGCCAGCAGCGACAGGGTTGCTGGGGCCAACGTCCTGACTTTC.

This clonotype was observed a few times. V usage is TRBV7-9 and J usage is TRBJ1-2; D is perhaps TRBD1 (5 bases). Germline V gene data show CDR1 as SEHNR and CDR2 as FQNEAQ (reference sequence). V gave up 1 base and J gave up 6 bases, with 12 bases separating them. The CDR3 spans 14 residues. The CDR3 here is CASSLGPGSDGYTF. In nucleotides, the CDR3 is TGTGCCAGCAGCTTAGGTCCAGGGAGTGATGGCTACACCTTC.

This clonotype has ten or more counts. This sequence joins TRBV5-1 and TRBJ1-1; tentative D call: TRBD1 (5 bases). Trimming stripped 0 bases from V and 0 bases from J, with 12 bases between. This CDR3 is built from 16 residues. CDR1 and CDR2 from the germline V gene are SGHRS and YFSETQ. The CDR3 nucleotides read TGCGCCAGCAGCTTGGGGCCAGGGAGAATGAACACTGAAGCTTTCTTT. It is translated as CASSLGPGRMNTEAFF.